These T cell receptor beta chains were read from a single sample in a study of cytomegalovirus exposure and HLA in healthy donors. Clones were sequenced by immunoSEQ multiplex PCR, and TCRdb holds only the in-frame ones, with some missing. The sample carries approximately 210,000 clones, over 80% recorded once. Sequencing input: PBMCs. The receptor source for this set is a young man in good health and CMV-seronegative. CDR3s include the opening cysteine and the closing phenylalanine or tryptophan. A D gene is named only where the DNA matches it firmly. Clone size is given for some rows only: seen once, a few or many times, or a class if the clone is expanded.

v_call	d_call	clone_size	j_call	cdr3_length	cdr3_aa	cdr3_nt
TRBV21-1	-	-	TRBJ2-7	16	CASKIPGTALFYEQYF	TGTGCCAGCAAAATCCCCGGGACAGCACTATTCTACGAGCAGTACTTC
TRBV30	TRBD2	-	TRBJ2-1	16	CAWGSFGTSLINEQFF	TGTGCCTGGGGGTCTTTCGGGACTAGCTTAATAAATGAGCAGTTCTTC
TRBV19	-	-	TRBJ2-1	14	CASSIARGVYEQFF	TGTGCCAGTAGTATCGCTCGCGGGGTATATGAGCAGTTCTTC
TRBV5-1	TRBD1	-	TRBJ1-2	17	CASSRSGTGGSNYGYTF	TGCGCCAGCAGCCGAAGCGGGACAGGGGGATCTAACTATGGCTACACCTTC
TRBV23-1	TRBD2	-	TRBJ2-7	17	CASSQSGLAGVSEEQYF	TGCGCCAGCAGTCAATCCGGGCTAGCGGGAGTCTCGGAGGAGCAGTACTTC
TRBV25-1	-	-	TRBJ1-2	14	CASSEYLSGYGYTF	TGTGCCAGCAGTGAATATCTGTCGGGCTATGGCTACACCTTC
TRBV2	TRBD1	-	TRBJ1-5	15	CASSVLSTGVQPQHF	TGTGCCAGCAGTGTATTGTCGACAGGGGTACAGCCCCAGCATTTT
TRBV7-2	-	-	TRBJ2-1	15	CASSSPGLVYNEQFF	TGTGCCAGCAGCTCCCCGGGACTCGTCTACAATGAGCAGTTCTTC
TRBV7-2	-	-	TRBJ1-3	15	CASSLAGLNSDTIYF	TGTGCCAGCAGCCTAGCGGGACTCAATTCGGACACCATATATTTT
TRBV19	TRBD1	-	TRBJ1-1	14	CASSMGTVNTEAFF	TGTGCCAGTAGTATGGGGACAGTGAACACTGAAGCTTTCTTT
TRBV25-1	TRBD1	few	TRBJ2-5	15	CASSDPGQGEETQYF	TGTGCCAGCAGTGACCCAGGACAGGGGGAGGAGACCCAGTACTTC
TRBV15	-	-	TRBJ1-3	16	CATSRDRLTSGNTIYF	TGTGCCACCAGCAGAGATCGGTTAACCTCTGGAAACACCATATATTTT
TRBV11-3	TRBD2	-	TRBJ2-1	15	CASSPGLARANEQFF	TGTGCCAGCAGCCCGGGACTAGCGCGGGCTAATGAGCAGTTCTTC
TRBV25-1	-	-	TRBJ2-1	14	CASNPGVPYNEQFF	TGTGCCAGCAACCCAGGGGTCCCCTACAATGAGCAGTTCTTC
TRBV5-1	TRBD2	-	TRBJ2-1	15	CASSLAGENYNEQFF	TGCGCCAGCAGTTTGGCGGGGGAGAATTACAATGAGCAGTTCTTC
TRBV25-1	TRBD2	-	TRBJ2-7	14	CASSPGTSHSEQYF	TGTGCCAGCAGTCCCGGGACTAGCCACTCCGAGCAGTACTTC